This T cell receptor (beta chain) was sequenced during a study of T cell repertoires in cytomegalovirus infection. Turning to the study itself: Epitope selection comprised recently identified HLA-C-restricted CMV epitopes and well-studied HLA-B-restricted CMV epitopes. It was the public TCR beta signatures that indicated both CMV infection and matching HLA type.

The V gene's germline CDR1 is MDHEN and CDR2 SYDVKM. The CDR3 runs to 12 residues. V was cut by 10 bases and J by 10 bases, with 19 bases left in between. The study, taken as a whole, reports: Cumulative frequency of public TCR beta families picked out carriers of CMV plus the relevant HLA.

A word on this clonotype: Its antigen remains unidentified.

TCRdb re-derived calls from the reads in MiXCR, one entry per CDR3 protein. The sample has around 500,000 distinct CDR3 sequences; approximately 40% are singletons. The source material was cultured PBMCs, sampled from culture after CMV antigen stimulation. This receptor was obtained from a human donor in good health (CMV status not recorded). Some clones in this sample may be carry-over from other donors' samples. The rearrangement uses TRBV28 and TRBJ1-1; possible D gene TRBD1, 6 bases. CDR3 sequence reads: CATRQALLGAFF. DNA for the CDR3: TGTGCCACAAGACAGGCCTTATTGGGAGCTTTCTTT.